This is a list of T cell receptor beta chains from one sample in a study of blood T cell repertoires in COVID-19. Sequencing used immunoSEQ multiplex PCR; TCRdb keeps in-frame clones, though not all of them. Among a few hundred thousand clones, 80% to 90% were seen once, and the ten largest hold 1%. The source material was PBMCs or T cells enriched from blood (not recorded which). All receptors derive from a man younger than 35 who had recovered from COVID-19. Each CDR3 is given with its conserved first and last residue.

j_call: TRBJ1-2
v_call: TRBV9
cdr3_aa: CASSPPGQGIYGYTF

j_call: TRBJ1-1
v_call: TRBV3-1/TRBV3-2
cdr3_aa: CASSQARGVSEAFF

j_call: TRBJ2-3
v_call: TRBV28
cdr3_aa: CASSLGGPSTDTQYF

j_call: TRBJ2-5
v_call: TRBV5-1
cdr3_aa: CASSARHLQETQYF

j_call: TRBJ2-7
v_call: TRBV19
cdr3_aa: CASSWVAGDLHSYEQYF

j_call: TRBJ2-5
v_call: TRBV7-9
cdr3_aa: CASSSGQDREGLPQYF

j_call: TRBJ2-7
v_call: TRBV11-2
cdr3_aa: CASSTIRGRTSVYEQYF

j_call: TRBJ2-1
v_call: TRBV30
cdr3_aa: CAWSVYGPDSEQFF

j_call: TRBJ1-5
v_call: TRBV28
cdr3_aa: CASSLGGQVNQPQHF

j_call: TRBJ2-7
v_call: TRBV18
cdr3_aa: CASSRDRTEQYF

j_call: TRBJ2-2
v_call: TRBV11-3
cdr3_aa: CASSAGTAGELFF

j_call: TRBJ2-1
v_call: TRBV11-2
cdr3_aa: CASSSRLSGSNEQFF

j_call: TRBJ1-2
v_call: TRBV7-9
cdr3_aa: CASSSHRELDGYTF